The 15 T cell receptor beta chains below come from one sample, sequenced in a study of somatic mutations in cytotoxic T cells in rheumatoid arthritis. Clones were read by immunoSEQ multiplex PCR, and TCRdb kept only the in-frame ones, dropping some. Counted here are tens of thousands of clones, roughly 87% occurring once; the ten biggest clones make up roughly 5%. Sequencing was carried out using CD8+ T cells sorted from blood. These receptors all stem from a man in his fifties or sixties in good health.

This chain connects TRBV19 to TRBJ2-3; TRBD2 matches 10 bases. From germline, CDR1 is LNHDA and CDR2 SQIVND (reference sequence). The CDR3 runs 15 residues. J was trimmed by 4 bases and V by 6 bases; bases with no gene match: 7. CDR3 loop: CASSPLAGVSDTQYF. The CDR3 DNA follows: TGTGCCAGTAGCCCCCTAGCGGGAGTCTCAGATACGCAGTATTTT. The full variable domain, completed using reference TRBV19 and TRBJ2-3, is DGGITQSPKYLFRKEGQNVTLSCEQNLNHDAMYWYRQDPGQGLRLIYYSQIVNDFQKGDIAEGYSVSREKKESFPLTVTSAQKNPTAFYLCASSPLAGVSDTQYFGPGTRLTVL.

This chain joins TRBV7-8 and TRBJ1-2; D not certain. Trimming removed 1 base from V and 4 bases from J, with 10 bases in between. CDR1 SGHVS and CDR2 FQNEAQ come from the germline V gene. The CDR3 loop spans 14 amino acids. CDR3 sequence reads: CASSLGRNLYGYTF. The DNA for the CDR3 is TGTGCCAGCAGCTTAGGCAGAAACCTCTATGGCTACACCTTC.

The genes are TRBV29-1 and TRBJ1-2; possible D gene TRBD1, 5 bases. Germline V CDR1 and CDR2: SQVTM, ANQGSEA. V gave up 7 bases and J gave up 3 bases, with 15 bases separating them. The CDR3 covers 13 residues. The CDR3 bases are TGCAGCGCGTGGGGGGGGGATGACTATGGCTACACCTTC. Residues: CSAWGGDDYGYTF. Full variable domain (outside the CDR3, taken from reference TRBV29-1 and TRBJ1-2): SAVISQKPSRDICQRGTSLTIQCQVDSQVTMMFWYRQQPGQSLTLIATANQGSEATYESGFVIDKFPISRPNLTFSTLTVSNMSPEDSSIYLCSAWGGDDYGYTFGSGTRLTVV.

Only a few counts were recorded for this clone. The CDR3 bases are TGTGCCAGCAGCGACTCGGGGTTCAAGGAGCAGTACTTC. Amino acids: CASSDSGFKEQYF. The rearrangement links TRBV7-9 to TRBJ2-7; tentatively, D is TRBD2 (5 bases). Germline V lookup: CDR1 SEHNR, CDR2 FQNEAQ (reference sequence). V gave up 5 bases and J gave up 7 bases, with 15 bases separating them. The CDR3 loop spans 13 amino acids.

This clone was counted only a few times. The chain links TRBV25-1 to TRBJ2-7, with a tentative D call TRBD1 (5 bases). Trimming pared 2 bases from V and 6 bases from J, leaving 14 bases between. Looked up from germline, CDR1 is MGHDK and CDR2 is SYGVNS. CDR3 length equals 14 residues. DNA of the CDR3: TGTGCCAGCAGTGAACAGGGATTTTCGGGCGAGCAGTACTTC. Protein: CASSEQGFSGEQYF.

The chain combines TRBV14 with TRBJ1-1; no reliable D call. Germline-derived CDR1 and CDR2 are SGHDN and FVKESK. V lost 0 bases to trimming and J lost 3 bases, with 5 bases between them. This CDR3 region has 13 residues. The CDR3 reads CASSQEQYTEAFF. Written as DNA, the CDR3 is TGTGCCAGCAGCCAAGAACAGTACACTGAAGCTTTCTTT.

The chain's CDR3 is CASSIDRGSRIIQETQYF. CDR3 sequence (DNA): TGTGCCAGCAGCATAGACAGGGGCTCGAGGATAATCCAAGAGACCCAGTACTTC. This rearrangement joins TRBV5-4 to TRBJ2-5; TRBD1 matches 8 bases. Per germline, CDR1 SGHNT and CDR2 YYREEE (reference sequence). V trimming: 4 bases; J trimming: 1 base; junction bases outside the gene matches: 15. CDR3 length: 18 amino acids.

The chain couples TRBV6-6 to TRBJ2-3; D ambiguous. Germline CDR1 and CDR2: MNHNY and SVGAGI (reference sequence). With 2 bases removed from V and 6 bases from J, the gap between germline ends came to 6 bases. This CDR3 is built from 12 residues. The CDR3 coding sequence is TGTGCCAGCAGTTACGGTAGTGATACGCAGTATTTT. Translated: CASSYGSDTQYF.

The chain has TRBV5-4 and TRBJ2-1, with 10 bases identical to TRBD1. The CDR3 covers 14 residues. Looked up from germline, CDR1 is SGHNT and CDR2 is YYREEE (reference sequence). With 4 bases clipped from V and 3 bases from J, the junction kept 1 base outside the gene matches. DNA for the CDR3: TGTGCCAGCAGCGACAGGGGGCTCTACAATGAGCAGTTCTTC. As protein: CASSDRGLYNEQFF.

The gene calls are TRBV25-1 and TRBJ2-2; D remains unclear. Trimming cost V 3 bases and J 6 bases, with 5 bases left between them. Germline V CDR1 and CDR2: MGHDK, SYGVNS. The CDR3 consists of 12 residues. The CDR3 loop reads CASSEVPGELFF. For the CDR3, the DNA is TGTGCCAGCAGTGAGGTCCCCGGGGAGCTGTTTTTT.

In this sample, this clone turned up a few times. This chain links TRBV9 with TRBJ1-3; TRBD1 is a possible D gene (5 bases). The CDR3 is made up of 13 amino acids. Germline values: CDR1 SGDLS, CDR2 YYNGEE. V dropped 7 bases and J dropped 0 bases, with 8 bases sitting between them. The CDR3: CASGGISGNTIYF. In DNA form, the CDR3 reads TGTGCCAGCGGGGGGATCTCTGGAAACACCATATATTTT.

V and J are TRBV30 and TRBJ2-5; D is ambiguous. The CDR3 covers 18 residues. V shed 0 bases and J shed 0 bases, with 20 bases lying between them. Germline loops: CDR1 GTSNPN, CDR2 SVGIG (reference sequence). The CDR3 loop reads CAWSVPRTQVTYQETQYF. The CDR3 nucleotides are TGTGCCTGGAGTGTTCCAAGGACCCAAGTTACATACCAAGAGACCCAGTACTTC.

The chain employs TRBV7-9 and TRBJ2-1; 13 nucleotides align to TRBD2. Germline V gene data show CDR1 as SEHNR and CDR2 as FQNEAQ (reference sequence). The trim removed 1 base at V and 8 bases at J, leaving 5 bases unmatched. The CDR3 is made up of 16 amino acids. CDR3 amino acids: CASSLVRTSGRHEQFF. The CDR3, as DNA: TGTGCCAGCAGCTTAGTAAGGACTAGCGGGAGACATGAGCAGTTCTTC.

The chain combines TRBV6-1 with TRBJ1-5, with 7 bases that match TRBD1. From germline, CDR1 is MNHNS and CDR2 SASEGT. CDR3 length: 16 amino acids. The junction had 9 bases not matched to a gene; V was cut back by 2 bases and J by 5 bases. In DNA, the CDR3 is TGTGCCAGCAGTGAATCTCGGGCAGGGGGATATCAGCCCCAGCATTTT. Translated: CASSESRAGGYQPQHF.

The V call is TRBV6-6, the J call TRBJ1-1, with a weak D call TRBD1 (5 bases). Germline V gives CDR1 MNHNY, CDR2 SVGAGI (reference sequence). The CDR3 has 14 amino acids. V was pared by 4 bases and J by 0 bases, with 9 bases between. The CDR3 DNA follows: TGTGCCAGCAGTTTACAGGTCATGAACACTGAAGCTTTCTTT. This gives the protein CASSLQVMNTEAFF.